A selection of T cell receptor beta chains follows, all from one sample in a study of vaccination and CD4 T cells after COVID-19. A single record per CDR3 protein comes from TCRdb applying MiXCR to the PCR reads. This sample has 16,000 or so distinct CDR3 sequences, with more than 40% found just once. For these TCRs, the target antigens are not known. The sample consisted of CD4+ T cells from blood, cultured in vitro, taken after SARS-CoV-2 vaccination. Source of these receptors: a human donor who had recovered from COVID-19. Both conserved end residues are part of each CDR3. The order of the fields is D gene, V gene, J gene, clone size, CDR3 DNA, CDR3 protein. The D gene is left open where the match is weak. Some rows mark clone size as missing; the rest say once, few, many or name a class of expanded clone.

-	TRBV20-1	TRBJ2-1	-	TGCAGTGCTAGAGTTGGGCTAGTCTGGGACAATGAGCAGTTCTTC	CSARVGLVWDNEQFF
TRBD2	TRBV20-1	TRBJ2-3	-	TGCAGTGCTGAGGGGGCGGGAGGGAGACTCACAGATACGCAGTATTTT	CSAEGAGGRLTDTQYF
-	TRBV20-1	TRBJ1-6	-	TGCAGTGCCCACTCCGGGGGCCTCTATAATTCACCCCTCCACTTT	CSAHSGGLYNSPLHF
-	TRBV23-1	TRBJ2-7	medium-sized	TGCGCCAGCAGTCAATCGTGGGCCTACGAGCAGTACTTC	CASSQSWAYEQYF
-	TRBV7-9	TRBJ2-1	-	TGTGCCAGCAGCTTTAAGGACGAGCAGTTCTTC	CASSFKDEQFF
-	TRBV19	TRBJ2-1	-	TGTGCCAGTAGTATAGATGTGGCTAGTATCTCCAATGAGCAGTTCTTC	CASSIDVASISNEQFF
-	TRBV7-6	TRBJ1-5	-	TGTGCCAGCAGCTTAGAGAGCAATCAGCCCCAGCATTTT	CASSLESNQPQHF
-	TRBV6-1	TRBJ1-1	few	TGTGCCAGCAGAGGCCCTTACACTGAAGCTTTCTTT	CASRGPYTEAFF
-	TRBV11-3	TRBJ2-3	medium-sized	TGTGCCAGCGGGATGTCCGGGACAGATACGCAGTATTTT	CASGMSGTDTQYF
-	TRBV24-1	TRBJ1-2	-	TGTGCCACCAGTGAATCGGGGAGCTATGGCTACACCTTC	CATSESGSYGYTF
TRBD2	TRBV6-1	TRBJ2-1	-	TGTGCCAGCTCGGGGACTAGCGGATACAATGAGCAGTTCTTC	CASSGTSGYNEQFF
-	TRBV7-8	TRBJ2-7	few	TGTGCCAGCAGCTTAGAAGTCGTAGCCTACGAGCAGTACTTC	CASSLEVVAYEQYF
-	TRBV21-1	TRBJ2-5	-	TGTGCCGGCAGCAAAGATGACTCTCAAGAGACCCAGTACTTC	CAGSKDDSQETQYF
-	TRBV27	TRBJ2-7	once	TGTGCCAGCATCGTTGAGGGGCAGCCTAACTACGAGCAGTACTTC	CASIVEGQPNYEQYF
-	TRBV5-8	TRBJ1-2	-	TGTGCCAGCAGCCCAAAGACATCGGGACTTTTAGGCTACACCTTC	CASSPKTSGLLGYTF
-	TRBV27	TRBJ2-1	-	TGTGCCAGCAGTTTGTCAGGGGCAGGTGAGCAGTTCTTC	CASSLSGAGEQFF
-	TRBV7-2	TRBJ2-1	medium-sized	TGTGCCAGCAGCCCCCGGGGCAGCGCGCATGAGCAGTTCTTC	CASSPRGSAHEQFF
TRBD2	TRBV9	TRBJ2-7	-	TGTGCCAGCAGCGCGGGGGGGTCCTACGAGCAGTACTTC	CASSAGGSYEQYF
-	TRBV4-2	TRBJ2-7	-	TGTGCCAGCAGCCAGGAAAGGGGGTACGAGCAGTACTTC	CASSQERGYEQYF
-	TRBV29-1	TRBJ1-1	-	TGCAGCGTCGCACAGTCAATGAACACTGAAGCTTTCTTT	CSVAQSMNTEAFF
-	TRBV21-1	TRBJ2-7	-	TGTGCCAGCAGCAAAGAGGGAGGGAGGGCCGGCGAGCAGTACTTC	CASSKEGGRAGEQYF
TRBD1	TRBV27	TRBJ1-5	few	TGTGCCAGCAGGCGGTCAGGGGGAAGCAATCAGCCCCAGCATTTT	CASRRSGGSNQPQHF
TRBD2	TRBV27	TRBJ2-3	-	TGTGCCAGCAGGGGACTAGCGGGAGGCGGTAAAGCGGCCGATACGCAGTATTTT	CASRGLAGGGKAADTQYF
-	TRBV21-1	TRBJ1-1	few	TGTGCCAGCAGCCCCCGAGGGGGAAACACTGAAGCTTTCTTT	CASSPRGGNTEAFF
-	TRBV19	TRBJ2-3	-	TGTGCCAGTAGTGCCCCGGGACTGAGGGCAGATACGCAGTATTTT	CASSAPGLRADTQYF
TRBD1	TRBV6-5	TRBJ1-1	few	TGTGCCAGCAGTTACGAGGGACAGGGGGCGGGAGCTTTCTTT	CASSYEGQGAGAFF
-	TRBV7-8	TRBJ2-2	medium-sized	TGTGCCAGCAGGTACTTGAACACCGGGGAGCTGTTTTTT	CASRYLNTGELFF